The 17 T cell receptor beta chains listed next were all sequenced from one sample in a study of T cell repertoires in cytomegalovirus infection. Each CDR3 protein gets one entry after TCRdb re-called the reads with MiXCR. The table records hundreds of thousands of distinct CDR3 sequences, 8% to 10% of them present only once. The specimen was PBMCs. These receptors were collected from a human donor in good health (CMV status not recorded). Some clones in this sample may be carry-over from other donors' samples.

This clonotype was observed a handful of times. The rearrangement links TRBV29-1 to TRBJ2-7; no clear D gene. Trimming left V 7 bases short and J 3 bases short, with 10 bases between. Germline V gives CDR1 SQVTM, CDR2 ANQGSEA. The CDR3 contains 11 residues. The CDR3 DNA is TGCAGCGCACTGTCCGACTACGAGCAGTACTTC. Translation: CSALSDYEQYF.

The rearrangement uses TRBV28 and TRBJ1-6; no definite D call. The CDR3 has 13 residues. The ends were cut back, 5 bases at V and 16 bases at J, with 18 bases in the middle. Germline V gene sequence: CDR1 MDHEN, CDR2 SYDVKM. The CDR3 spells CASSLPGGSPLHF. The DNA for the CDR3 is TGTGCCAGCAGTCTTCCTGGTGGCTCTCCTCTCCACTTT.

This clonotype was counted at least ten times. The genes are TRBV14 and TRBJ2-6, with 8 bases identical to TRBD2. Per germline, CDR1 SGHDN and CDR2 FVKESK. The CDR3 is 21 amino acids. Germline trimming cut 2 bases from V and 5 bases from J; bases unmatched to any gene: 20. This CDR3 reads CASSQFGSAAGGYVRANVLTF. The CDR3 DNA reads as TGTGCCAGCAGCCAATTCGGCAGCGCGGCGGGGGGCTACGTACGGGCCAACGTCCTGACTTTC.

The J gene is TRBJ1-2, the V gene TRBV20-1; 8 bases align to TRBD1. V lost 0 bases and J lost 12; bases outside the gene matches: 9. This CDR3 has 13 amino acids. CDR1 DFQATT and CDR2 SNEGSKA come from the germline V gene (reference sequence). The CDR3 spells CSARDSRGRKDTF. The CDR3 coding sequence is TGCAGTGCTAGAGATAGCAGGGGGCGAAAGGACACCTTC.

In its sample, this clonotype was seen a few times. The chain employs TRBV6-6 and TRBJ2-7, with 7 bases aligning to TRBD2. This CDR3 is 13 amino acids long. The germline V gene has CDR1 MNHNY and CDR2 SVGAGI (reference sequence). V lost 7 bases, J lost 2 bases, and 5 bases stayed unmatched. The chain's CDR3 is CASTASGTYEQYV. The CDR3 DNA reads as TGTGCCAGCACAGCTAGCGGTACCTACGAGCAGTACGTC.

The sample holds many counts of this clonotype. J is TRBJ1-6 and V is TRBV25-1; TRBD1 aligns across 9 bases. Losses at the gene ends were 4 bases for V and 9 bases for J; bases not matched to a gene: 7. The germline V gene encodes CDR1 MGHDK and CDR2 SYGVNS. The CDR3 is 15 residues long. CDR3 sequence (DNA): TGTGCCAGCAGTGGGCGGGGACAGGGTAGTTCACCCCTCCACTTT. This encodes CASSGRGQGSSPLHF. Complete variable domain (other parts from reference TRBV25-1 and TRBJ1-6): EADIYQTPRYLVIGTGKKITLECSQTMGHDKMYWYQQDPGMELHLIHYSYGVNSTEKGDLSSESTVSRIRTEHFPLTLESARPSHTSQYLCASSGRGQGSSPLHFGNGTRLTVT.

This clonotype was picked up many times. The V call is TRBV28, the J call TRBJ2-5; D perhaps matches TRBD1 (5 bases). There are 15 residues in the CDR3. Germline V lookup: CDR1 MDHEN, CDR2 SYDVKM. Trimming removed 3 bases from V and 2 bases from J, with 13 bases in between. CDR3 sequence: CASSLPGQIQETQYF. The DNA of the CDR3 is TGTGCCAGCAGTTTGCCCGGACAAATTCAAGAGACCCAGTACTTC.

The chain joins TRBV18 to TRBJ1-2; D is unresolved. Trimming cost V 2 bases and J 8 bases, with 12 bases left between them. Germline CDR1 reads KGHSH; CDR2 reads LQKENI. CDR3 length: 13 amino acids. CDR3 DNA sequence: TGTGCCAGCTCACCAAGTGACACGCGGGGCTACACCTTC. Protein product: CASSPSDTRGYTF.

The sample holds many counts of this clonotype. The chain carries TRBV2 and TRBJ2-7; D remains ambiguous. This CDR3 is 15 amino acids long. V was cut by 7 bases and J by 1 base, with 17 bases left in between. Germline V lookup: CDR1 SNHLY, CDR2 FYNNEI. For the CDR3, the DNA is TGTGCCAGCACCGGACCTCAGGCTAAATCCTACGAGCAGTACTTC. It encodes CASTGPQAKSYEQYF.

This clonotype was seen ten or more times. The chain uses TRBV5-4 and TRBJ2-2, with D perhaps being TRBD1 or TRBD2 (5 bases each). Between the trimmed V and J ends, which lost 4 bases and 4 bases, there was a span of 14 bases. Germline loops: CDR1 SGHNT, CDR2 YYREEE (reference sequence). The length of the CDR3 is 15 residues. The CDR3: CASSSGWGPTGELFF. The CDR3 nucleotides are TGTGCCAGCAGCAGCGGATGGGGACCCACCGGGGAGCTGTTTTTT.

This clonotype was seen at least ten times. The chain links TRBV27 to TRBJ2-1; 9 positions match TRBD1. CDR3 length equals 19 residues. Per germline, CDR1 MNHEY and CDR2 SMNVEV (reference sequence). J was trimmed by 3 bases and V by 0 bases; bases with no gene match: 12. Here the CDR3 DNA reads TGTGCCAGCAGTTTATCGTCTCGGCGACCGGGACAGGGCTACAATGAGCAGTTCTTC. Translation gives CASSLSSRRPGQGYNEQFF.

This clonotype has ten or more counts. The genes are TRBV23-1 and TRBJ1-5, with D possibly matching TRBD1 (6 bases). TRBV23-1 is an ORF for which the function is uncertain. The CDR3 spans 14 residues. Trimming removed 2 bases at V and 11 bases at J, with 16 bases between. The CDR3 protein is CASSQGGHQTAQHF. The CDR3 DNA follows: TGCGCCAGCAGTCAAGGGGGGCACCAGACGGCCCAGCATTTT.

The V gene is TRBV6-2 or TRBV6-3, the J gene TRBJ2-5; the D is unclear. V was cut by 2 bases and J by 5 bases, with 6 bases left in between. This CDR3 comprises 12 residues. Looked up from germline, CDR1 is MNHEY and CDR2 is SVGEGT. DNA for the CDR3: TGTGCCAGCAGTTACCGGCGGGAGACCCAGTACTTC. It codes for CASSYRRETQYF.

Only a few counts were recorded for this clonotype. The chain recombines TRBV28 with TRBJ1-4; D remains unclear. Germline assignment: CDR1 MDHEN and CDR2 SYDVKM. This CDR3 is 15 amino acids long. Trimming pared 5 bases from V and 0 bases from J, leaving 10 bases between. The CDR3 protein is CASSPFLATNEKLFF. The CDR3 bases are TGTGCCAGCAGTCCCTTTTTGGCAACTAATGAAAAACTGTTTTTT. Full variable domain (rest looked up from reference TRBV28 and TRBJ1-4): DVKVTQSSRYLVKRTGEKVFLECVQDMDHENMFWYRQDPGLGLRLIYFSYDVKMKEKGDIPEGYSVSREKKERFSLILESASTNQTSMYLCASSPFLATNEKLFFGSGTQLSVL.

In its sample, this clonotype was seen a few times. This chain links TRBV14 with TRBJ1-1; 7 bases are a match to TRBD1. Unmatched junction bases numbered 5, after V lost 1 base and J lost 3 bases. Germline lookup yields CDR1 SGHDN and CDR2 FVKESK. CDR3 length: 15 amino acids. The CDR3 protein is CASSQAAGGHTEAFF. DNA for the CDR3: TGTGCCAGCAGCCAAGCGGCAGGGGGGCACACTGAAGCTTTCTTT.

Ten or more counts support this clonotype. The chain joins TRBV28 to TRBJ2-7; possibly TRBD2 for D (6 bases). Looked up from germline, CDR1 is MDHEN and CDR2 is SYDVKM. The CDR3 runs to 11 residues. Trimming shortened V by 5 bases and J by 9 bases, and 11 bases separated the two germline ends. CDR3 coding DNA: TGTGCCAGCAGTCGGGGGAAGGGGCAGTACGTC. Translating gives CASSRGKGQYV.

This clonotype was picked up a small number of times. This CDR3 reads CASSQGSPNTQYF. The CDR3 DNA reads TGTGCCAGCAGCCAAGGGAGTCCCAATACGCAGTATTTT. J is TRBJ2-3 and V is TRBV3-1; no firm D call. CDR3 size: 13 residues. Germline V lookup: CDR1 LGHDT, CDR2 YNNKEL (reference sequence). With 1 base removed from V and 7 bases from J, the gap between germline ends came to 9 bases.